The subject of this entry is one T cell receptor (beta chain). Its target antigen remains unknown. The record has no base qualities; no much larger clone is one base away. Libraries came from the immunoSEQ multiplex PCR assay. Not all clones reach the TCRdb copy of this immuneACCESS table, which keeps in-frame sequences only. Checked studies attribute under half of the gap to unresolved V genes and leave the rest unexplained. The sample includes some 660,000 clones, with over 75% observed a single time. Over 0.008% of the sample belongs to the ten largest clones. This entry belongs to a study of shared T cell receptors in the human thymus (dated by TCRdb to the early 2020s). Describing the broader study: The study investigated the way shared, self-reactive T-cell receptor alpha chains are produced in the human thymus.

There are 17 amino acids in the CDR3, from cysteine to phenylalanine inclusive. The CDR3 DNA has 51 bases and is translated from base 1. The germline V gene (reference sequence) supplies CDR1 SGHNT and CDR2 YYREEE. V is clipped by 0 bases and J by 3 bases, and the sequence between their germline boundaries is 16 bases long. This sample also belongs to another study, concerning human thymus T cells. As that second study puts it: The donors were immunologically healthy infants in Finland who had open corrective cardiac surgery for congenital heart defects. Thymus tissue was obtained as surgical resects removed during corrective cardiac surgery. Usage of V and J gene segments appeared to be biased in both the thymic and the peripheral blood repertoires. According to the related research, thymic TCR repertoires were highly overlapping among unrelated individuals. The study described the TCR alpha and beta repertoires in under 10 infant thymus samples and a few matching peripheral blood samples. The infant donors were about 6 to 250 days old, and the cohort included six males and a couple of females. Thymocytes were released mechanically from tissue and stored at -70 °C as pellets of roughly 9-31 million cells. Genomic DNA was extracted from frozen cell pellets with a QIAsymphony instrument. TCRB and TCRAD loci were amplified from a standardized quantity of quality-controlled genomic DNA using the immunoSEQ multiplex PCR assay. The amplicons covered the V(D)J region and were long enough to include the CDR3 and to identify the V and J genes. Through the commercial immunoSEQ service, the amplicons were sequenced on an Illumina platform. Primer bias and sequencing errors were corrected using previously described methods, and TCRAD and TCRB definitions followed the IMGT database. immunoSEQ Analyzer 3.0 and VDJTools were used for repertoire analysis, which covered basic statistics, V/J segment usage, diversity estimates, rarefaction and pairwise overlap. Chao1, ChaoE, Efron-Thisted, Shannon and inverse Simpson indices were used to estimate diversity, which was also estimated on datasets down-sampled to the smallest sample. Repertoire overlap was assessed by strict matching of CDR3 nucleotide sequence, V gene and J gene, and clustering was done by Jaccard-based multidimensional scaling. On average, thymus samples yielded 800,000 or so unique TCRB clonotypes, whereas blood samples yielded approximately 84,000.

The clonotype originates from a boy younger than two with a congenital heart defect. Donor details come from another sample of the same person, matched by shared clones. The sequence joins TRBV5-4 to TRBJ2-4; TRBD2 might be the D gene, on 7 matching bases. The specimen was thymocytes. The sequenced DNA is TGTGCCAGCAGCTTGGAGGAGCGGCGGGGGCACAAAAACATTCAGTACTTC. Translation gives CASSLEERRGHKNIQYF.